This passage covers 23 T cell receptor beta chains from one sample sequenced in a study of T-cell reconstitution after alpha-beta-depleted transplantation in children. The library targeted TCRbeta and was prepared with unique molecular identifiers. In TCRdb, the PCR reads were re-called with MiXCR into one record per CDR3 protein. The sample yields hundreds of thousands of distinct CDR3 sequences, roughly 14% seen once. The material sequenced was PBMCs, taken before TCRalphabeta/CD19-depleted stem cell transplant. These receptors were collected from a girl aged 2 to 9 with congenital amegakaryocytic thrombocytopenia, due to receive a stem cell transplant.

This sequence joins TRBV11-2 and TRBJ1-2, with 7 bases matching TRBD1. CDR1 is SGHAT, CDR2 FQNNGV, per germline. Germline trimming cut 5 bases from V and 3 bases from J; bases unmatched to any gene: 12. This CDR3 comprises 16 residues. In DNA form, the CDR3 reads TGTGCCAGCAGCCGGAACAGGGGTAAAGCAGACTATGGCTACACCTTC. Its protein is CASSRNRGKADYGYTF.

This clonotype was counted at least ten times. The chain has TRBV7-9 and TRBJ1-5, with 7 bases fitting TRBD1. CDR3 length: 17 residues. V lost 5 bases, J lost 11 bases, and 21 bases stayed unmatched. CDR1 and CDR2 from the germline V gene are SEHNR and FQNEAQ (reference sequence). CDR3 sequence reads: CASSPFVEGAGKRAQHF. The DNA of the CDR3 is TGTGCCAGCAGCCCATTCGTGGAGGGGGCCGGAAAAAGGGCCCAGCATTTT.

The chain is built from TRBV19 and TRBJ2-2; D is unresolved. This CDR3 is built from 17 residues. V dropped 0 bases and J dropped 6 bases, with 17 bases sitting between them. Germline-derived CDR1 and CDR2 are LNHDA and SQIVND (reference sequence). This chain's CDR3 is CASSIDGLEINAGELFF. CDR3 nucleotides: TGTGCCAGTAGTATAGATGGATTGGAAATCAACGCCGGGGAGCTGTTTTTT.

In this sample, this clonotype turned up many times. The chain recombines TRBV4-1 with TRBJ1-6; 9 bases align to TRBD1. With V trimmed by 1 base and J by 8 bases, 6 bases remained unmatched. Per germline, CDR1 MGHRA and CDR2 YSYEKL. This CDR3 is built from 16 residues. CDR3 loop: CASSQVTGQGYSPLHF. In DNA, the CDR3 is TGCGCCAGCAGCCAAGTAACAGGACAGGGGTATTCACCCCTCCACTTT.

This clonotype occurred a few times. This sequence joins TRBV7-9 and TRBJ2-7, with D perhaps being TRBD1 or TRBD2 (5 bases each). Germline V gene lookup returns CDR1 SEHNR and CDR2 FQNEAQ (reference sequence). With 1 base removed from V and 0 bases from J, the gap between germline ends came to 13 bases. This CDR3 is 16 amino acids long. CDR3 amino acids: CASSLVVGPISYEQYF. The CDR3 DNA is TGTGCCAGCAGCTTAGTGGTGGGACCGATCTCCTACGAGCAGTACTTC.

This clonotype has a handful of counts. This chain uses TRBV28 with TRBJ2-2; unclear D gene. The length of the CDR3 is 14 residues. The V and J ends lost 8 bases and 5 bases respectively, with 15 bases between them. Germline V CDR1 and CDR2: MDHEN, SYDVKM. CDR3 nucleotide sequence: TGTGCCAGCCTAAGTGGGTGGGCAACCGGGGAGCTGTTTTTT. Its translation: CASLSGWATGELFF.

This clonotype was picked up many times. This chain uses TRBV29-1 with TRBJ2-7; 11 bases align to TRBD2. Looked up from germline, CDR1 is SQVTM and CDR2 is ANQGSEA. The CDR3 consists of 15 residues. The junction had 2 bases not matched to a gene; V was cut back by 0 bases and J by 1 base. The CDR3 DNA sequence: TGCAGCGTTGAAGATAGCGGGAGGGATTCCTACGAGCAGTACTTC. Translation gives CSVEDSGRDSYEQYF.

About this clonotype: A far larger clone is a single base away, which makes a read error likely. This chain connects TRBV12-3 or TRBV12-4 to TRBJ2-1, with D possibly TRBD2 on 5 matching bases. This CDR3 comprises 11 residues. The CDR3 protein is CASSFGGEEFF. CDR3 nucleotides: TGTGCCAGCAGTTTTGGAGGTGAGGAGTTCTTC.

This clonotype was seen ten or more times. This chain connects TRBV28 to TRBJ2-3; 16 bases map to TRBD2. Germline CDR1 is MDHEN and CDR2 is SYDVKM. The CDR3 loop spans 17 amino acids. Losses at the gene ends were 5 bases for V and 4 bases for J; bases not matched to a gene: 6. The CDR3 reads CASSTPGLAGGADTQYF. DNA of the CDR3: TGTGCCAGCAGTACACCGGGACTAGCGGGAGGGGCAGATACGCAGTATTTT. Full variable domain (remainder filled in from reference TRBV28 and TRBJ2-3): DVKVTQSSRYLVKRTGEKVFLECVQDMDHENMFWYRQDPGLGLRLIYFSYDVKMKEKGDIPEGYSVSREKKERFSLILESASTNQTSMYLCASSTPGLAGGADTQYFGPGTRLTVL.

J is TRBJ2-1 and V is TRBV19, with D perhaps TRBD1 (5 bases). This CDR3 has 16 amino acids. Trimming cost V 7 bases and J 2 bases, with 18 bases left between them. CDR1 is LNHDA, CDR2 SQIVND, per germline (reference sequence). CDR3 sequence (DNA): TGTGCCAGTAAAGTGGGTGGGGCGGATACCTACAATGAGCAGTTCTTC. Translating gives CASKVGGADTYNEQFF.

This clonotype was observed at least ten times. This rearrangement joins TRBV18 to TRBJ2-2, with D unclear. V was pared by 0 bases and J by 5 bases, with 4 bases between. Germline CDR1 and CDR2: KGHSH and LQKENI. The CDR3 is made up of 13 amino acids. CDR3 protein: CASSPPGTGELFF. The CDR3, as DNA: TGTGCCAGCTCACCACCGGGGACCGGGGAGCTGTTTTTT. Together with reference TRBV18 and TRBJ2-2, the CDR3 gives the full variable domain: NAGVMQNPRHLVRRRGQEARLRCSPMKGHSHVYWYRQLPEEGLKFMVYLQKENIIDESGMPKERFSAEFPKEGPSILRIQQVVRGDSAAYFCASSPPGTGELFFGEGSRLTVL.

This clonotype has a handful of counts. The chain links TRBV14 to TRBJ2-3, with 7 bases identical to TRBD2. Germline V CDR1 and CDR2: SGHDN, FVKESK. This CDR3 comprises 13 residues. J lost 2 bases, V lost 8 bases, and 4 bases had no gene match. DNA of the CDR3: TGTGCCAGCGGGAGGGGCCCCACAGATACGCAGTATTTT. Protein product: CASGRGPTDTQYF.

The chain is built from TRBV12-3 or TRBV12-4 and TRBJ1-1; the D is unclear. The ends were cut back, 3 bases at V and 3 bases at J, with 8 bases in the middle. This CDR3 has 13 amino acids. The CDR3 nucleotides are TGTGCCAGCAGTTTTTGGCAGTACACTGAAGCTTTCTTT. It encodes CASSFWQYTEAFF.

This chain links TRBV18 with TRBJ1-2; tentatively, D is TRBD1 (5 bases). The V end lost 2 bases, the J end lost 6 bases, and 13 bases lay between the germline ends. Looked up from germline, CDR1 is KGHSH and CDR2 is LQKENI. The CDR3 contains 14 residues. CDR3 DNA: TGTGCCAGCTCACCAGGGCAGGGCCGGGATGGCTACACCTTC. This sequence encodes CASSPGQGRDGYTF.

Note on this clonotype: Being one base from a much bigger clone, this may be a read error. The V call is TRBV12-3 or TRBV12-4, the J call TRBJ2-1; 7 nucleotides line up with TRBD1. CDR3 size: 11 residues. The DNA of the CDR3 is TGTGCCAGCAGTCGAGGGACAGAGCAGTCCTTC. Residues: CASSRGTEQSF.

The rearrangement uses TRBV9 and TRBJ2-1; D is undetermined. CDR1 and CDR2 (germline): SGDLS, YYNGEE. V was cut by 0 bases and J by 6 bases, with 7 bases left in between. The CDR3 runs 13 residues. CDR3 nucleotides: TGTGCCAGCAGCGTAGGAGATATCAATGAGCAGTTCTTC. It specifies CASSVGDINEQFF.

The chain is built from TRBV27 and TRBJ2-6; no definite D call. The CDR3 consists of 16 residues. Per the germline V gene, CDR1 is MNHEY and CDR2 is SMNVEV (reference sequence). V was trimmed by 4 bases and J by 4 bases, leaving 14 bases between them. The CDR3: CASSSIDGEGANVLTF. The DNA of the CDR3 is TGTGCCAGCAGTTCCATCGACGGCGAGGGGGCCAACGTCCTGACTTTC. The whole variable domain, filled in from reference TRBV27 and TRBJ2-6, reads EAQVTQNPRYLITVTGKKLTVTCSQNMNHEYMSWYRQDPGLGLRQIYYSMNVEVTDKGDVPEGYKVSRKEKRNFPLILESPSPNQTSLYFCASSSIDGEGANVLTFGAGSRLTVL.

There are many counts of this clonotype. The gene calls are TRBV20-1 and TRBJ2-5, with D unresolved. The CDR3 is 12 amino acids. Deletions cut 7 bases from V and 0 bases from J, with 9 bases between. From germline, CDR1 is DFQATT and CDR2 SNEGSKA (reference sequence). This CDR3 is CSGLEYQETQYF. The CDR3 nucleotides read TGCAGTGGGTTGGAGTACCAAGAGACCCAGTACTTC.

Notes on this clonotype: A single base separates this from a much larger clone, so it may be a read error. The J gene is TRBJ2-7, the V gene TRBV7-9; D is undetermined. Per germline, CDR1 SEHNR and CDR2 FQNEAQ (reference sequence). The CDR3 runs to 14 residues. The CDR3 sequence is CASSLAAEIYEQHF. Written as DNA, the CDR3 is TGTGCCAGCAGCTTAGCGGCGGAAATCTACGAGCAGCACTTC. Full variable domain (remainder filled in from reference TRBV7-9 and TRBJ2-7): DTGVSQNPRHKITKRGQNVTFRCDPISEHNRLYWYRQTLGQGPEFLTYFQNEAQLEKSRLLSDRFSAERPKGSFSTLEIQRTEQGDSAMYLCASSLAAEIYEQHFGPGTRLTVT.

The chain carries TRBV20-1 and TRBJ1-5; D gene unclear. V was clipped by 3 bases and J by 0 bases, with 9 bases between them. There are 14 residues in the CDR3. Germline V gives CDR1 DFQATT, CDR2 SNEGSKA (reference sequence). In nucleotides, the CDR3 is TGCAGTGCTAGTCCGGGGTCTAGCAATCAGCCCCAGCATTTT. Amino acid sequence: CSASPGSSNQPQHF.

The CDR3 sequence: CASSFSLAGVQETQYF. The CDR3 DNA reads TGTGCCAGCAGTTTCTCCCTAGCGGGAGTGCAAGAGACCCAGTACTTC. This chain joins TRBV12-3 or TRBV12-4 and TRBJ2-5; 10 nucleotides match TRBD2. The length of the CDR3 is 16 residues. The ends lost 3 bases at V and 2 bases at J; junction bases unmatched: 6.

As concerns this clonotype: Given a much more abundant clone one base away, this may be a read error. The V call is TRBV29-1, the J call TRBJ2-7; no firm D call. Germline loops: CDR1 SQVTM, CDR2 ANQGSEA. This CDR3 spans 12 amino acids. The CDR3 nucleotides read TGCAGCGTTGAAAGATTAACGCGCGAGCATTACTTC. Encoded protein: CSVERLTREHYF.

This clonotype occurred a few times. The rearrangement joins TRBV18 to TRBJ2-5; D is uncertain. Germline-derived CDR1 and CDR2 are KGHSH and LQKENI. Trimming removed 6 bases from V and 7 bases from J, with 15 bases in between. The CDR3 covers 13 residues. The CDR3 region has the DNA TGTGCCAGCTCTCTCGATAGCTGGGGGACCCAGTACTTC. Encoded protein: CASSLDSWGTQYF.